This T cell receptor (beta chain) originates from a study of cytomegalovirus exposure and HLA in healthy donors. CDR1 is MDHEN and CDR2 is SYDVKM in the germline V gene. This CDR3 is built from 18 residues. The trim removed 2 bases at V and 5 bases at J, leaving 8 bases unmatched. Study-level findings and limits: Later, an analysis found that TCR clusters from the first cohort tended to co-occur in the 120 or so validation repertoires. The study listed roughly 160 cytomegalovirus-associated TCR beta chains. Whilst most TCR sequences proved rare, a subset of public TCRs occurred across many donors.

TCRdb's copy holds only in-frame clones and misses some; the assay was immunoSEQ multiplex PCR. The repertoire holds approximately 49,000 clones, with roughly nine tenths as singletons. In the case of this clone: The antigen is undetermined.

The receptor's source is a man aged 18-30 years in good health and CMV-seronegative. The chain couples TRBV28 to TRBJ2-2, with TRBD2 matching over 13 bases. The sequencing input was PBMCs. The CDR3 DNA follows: TGTGCCAGCAGTTTACTTCCCGGGACTAGCGGGAAGACCGGGGAGCTGTTTTTT. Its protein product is CASSLLPGTSGKTGELFF. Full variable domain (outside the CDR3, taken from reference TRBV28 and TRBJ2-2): DVKVTQSSRYLVKRTGEKVFLECVQDMDHENMFWYRQDPGLGLRLIYFSYDVKMKEKGDIPEGYSVSREKKERFSLILESASTNQTSMYLCASSLLPGTSGKTGELFFGEGSRLTVL.